This T cell receptor (beta chain) originates from a study of beta chain features in type 1 diabetes. Looking at the study overall: No age, gender or cell yield differences were seen between patients and healthy donors.

For this clone: Its cognate antigen is unknown.

Study conclusions and caveats: Significant though moderate, a shortening of TCRB CDR3s appeared in all four CD4+ subsets of Type 1 diabetes patients.

Investigators reverse transcribed all isolated RNA, so they sequenced expressed TCRB transcripts. Only in-frame clones appear in the TCRdb table, and some are missing; sequencing was by immunoSEQ multiplex PCR. The table records some 330,000 clones, 9.5% to 12% of them present only once. Only one heparinised blood draw was taken per donor, and its volume averaged about 116 mL. The CDR3 is made up of 15 amino acids. Looked up from germline, CDR1 is MNHNY and CDR2 is SVGAGI (reference sequence). The V and J ends lost 6 bases and 1 base, in that order; junction bases with no gene match: 7. This clonotype was sampled from a woman between 25 and 40 years old in good health. Sample: naive CD4+ T cells from blood. The V gene is TRBV6-6, the J gene TRBJ2-7, with TRBD2 matching over 9 bases. As DNA, the CDR3 is TGTGCCAGCAGGCCCATAGCGGGAGTATCCTACGAGCAGTACTTC. It translates to CASRPIAGVSYEQYF.